These T cell receptor beta chains were read from a single sample in a study of shared clonotypes between healthy human individuals. Measured with immunoSEQ multiplex PCR; TCRdb has only the in-frame clones, and not every one. Found here are fewer than 600,000 clones, about 80% of them singletons; the top ten hold around 11%. Sequencing input: PBMCs. The receptors derive from a woman aged 40-49 years in good health. Some clones in this sample may be carry-over from other donors' samples. The CDR3 runs from the conserved cysteine through the conserved F or W. The order of the fields is D gene, J gene, V gene, clone size, CDR3 DNA, CDR3 protein. A D gene is named only where the DNA matches it firmly. Where a row states a size, it is once, few, many or the class of an expanded clone; other rows omit it.

d_call: NA
j_call: TRBJ1-1
v_call: TRBV28
clone_size: NA
cdr3_nt: TGTGCCAGCAGCGCAGGGAGCAGAGACACTGAAGCTCTCTTT
cdr3_aa: CASSAGSRDTEALF

d_call: NA
j_call: TRBJ2-7
v_call: TRBV19
clone_size: NA
cdr3_nt: TGTGCCAGTAGTATGGTAGGGAGCTACGAGCAGTACTTC
cdr3_aa: CASSMVGSYEQYF

d_call: TRBD2
j_call: TRBJ2-3
v_call: TRBV11-2
clone_size: NA
cdr3_nt: TGTGCCAGCAGCTTAGGGGGGACTATCTTGGCAGATACGCAGTATTTT
cdr3_aa: CASSLGGTILADTQYF

d_call: NA
j_call: TRBJ2-7
v_call: TRBV21-1
clone_size: NA
cdr3_nt: TGTGCCAGCACCCCAGAGTACGAGCAGTACTTC
cdr3_aa: CASTPEYEQYF

d_call: NA
j_call: TRBJ1-2
v_call: TRBV28
clone_size: few
cdr3_nt: TGTGCCAGCAGTATCGGGACTCCTTATGGCTACACCTTC
cdr3_aa: CASSIGTPYGYTF

d_call: TRBD1
j_call: TRBJ2-2
v_call: TRBV13
clone_size: NA
cdr3_nt: TGTGCCAGCAGCTTAGGGCAGGGGGCCACCGGGGAGCTGTTTTTT
cdr3_aa: CASSLGQGATGELFF

d_call: TRBD1
j_call: TRBJ1-5
v_call: TRBV10-2
clone_size: NA
cdr3_nt: TGCGCCAGCAGTAGGACAGGAGATCTCAACAATCAGCCCCAGCATTTT
cdr3_aa: CASSRTGDLNNQPQHF

d_call: TRBD1
j_call: TRBJ2-2
v_call: TRBV5-1
clone_size: NA
cdr3_nt: TGCGCCAGCAGCCCGACAGGGGCCCAAACCGGGGAGCTGTTTTTT
cdr3_aa: CASSPTGAQTGELFF

d_call: NA
j_call: TRBJ2-5
v_call: TRBV2
clone_size: NA
cdr3_nt: TGTGCCAGCAGTCAACTAGTGGGCAAAGAGACCCAGTACTTC
cdr3_aa: CASSQLVGKETQYF

d_call: TRBD1
j_call: TRBJ1-6
v_call: TRBV7-9
clone_size: few
cdr3_nt: TGTGCCAGCAGCTTACCGGGACAGGGAGAATCACCCCTCCACTTT
cdr3_aa: CASSLPGQGESPLHF

d_call: NA
j_call: TRBJ2-4
v_call: TRBV6-5
clone_size: NA
cdr3_nt: TGTGCCAGCAGTTACTCGGGCCAATTAGGGAGCATTCAGTACTTC
cdr3_aa: CASSYSGQLGSIQYF

d_call: TRBD2
j_call: TRBJ2-3
v_call: TRBV7-6
clone_size: NA
cdr3_nt: TGTGCCAGCAGCTGGCTGTTAGCGGGGGACACAGATACGCAGTATTTT
cdr3_aa: CASSWLLAGDTDTQYF

d_call: TRBD2
j_call: TRBJ2-1
v_call: TRBV10-3
clone_size: NA
cdr3_nt: TGTGCCATCAGTGAGTCGACCAGCGGGAGGGCCTACAATGAGCAGTTCTTC
cdr3_aa: CAISESTSGRAYNEQFF

d_call: NA
j_call: TRBJ1-1
v_call: TRBV19
clone_size: once
cdr3_nt: TGTGCCAGTAGTATCTTGGCAGGGGACCGGAGATTCTTT
cdr3_aa: CASSILAGDRRFF

d_call: NA
j_call: TRBJ1-5
v_call: TRBV13
clone_size: NA
cdr3_nt: TGTGCCAGCAGCTACTCCGGGACGGGGTTTGGTCAGCCCCAGCATTTT
cdr3_aa: CASSYSGTGFGQPQHF

d_call: NA
j_call: TRBJ2-5
v_call: TRBV29-1
clone_size: once
cdr3_nt: TGCAGCGTTGAAATTGCGGCAATGGAGACCCAGTACTTC
cdr3_aa: CSVEIAAMETQYF

d_call: NA
j_call: TRBJ1-1
v_call: TRBV27
clone_size: NA
cdr3_nt: TGTGCCAGCACCCCCCGCGGCAGTCTCGAACTGGGGGCTTTCTTT
cdr3_aa: CASTPRGSLELGAFF

d_call: NA
j_call: TRBJ1-1
v_call: TRBV7-3
clone_size: NA
cdr3_nt: TGTGCCAGCAGCCCCGAGCTGAACACTGAAGCTTTCTTT
cdr3_aa: CASSPELNTEAFF

d_call: NA
j_call: TRBJ2-7
v_call: TRBV28
clone_size: NA
cdr3_nt: TGTGCCAGCAGGCAGCCGGGACCCTTTGCCGAGCAGTACTTC
cdr3_aa: CASRQPGPFAEQYF

d_call: NA
j_call: TRBJ1-1
v_call: TRBV11-3
clone_size: NA
cdr3_nt: TGTGCCAGCAGCTTCGGCAGGGAAACTGAAGCTTTCTTT
cdr3_aa: CASSFGRETEAFF

d_call: TRBD2
j_call: TRBJ2-3
v_call: TRBV27
clone_size: NA
cdr3_nt: TGTGCCAGCAGTTTCTCCGGGACTAGCGGGAGGGCGACAGATACGCAGTATTTT
cdr3_aa: CASSFSGTSGRATDTQYF

d_call: TRBD2
j_call: TRBJ2-7
v_call: TRBV28
clone_size: once
cdr3_nt: TGTGCCAGCAGACTAGCGGGTGAAAGCTCCTACGAGCAGTACTTC
cdr3_aa: CASRLAGESSYEQYF

d_call: TRBD1
j_call: TRBJ2-5
v_call: TRBV9
clone_size: NA
cdr3_nt: TGTGCCAGCAGCTTTAGACAGGGGGCGTTAGAGACCCAGTACTTC
cdr3_aa: CASSFRQGALETQYF

d_call: NA
j_call: TRBJ2-5
v_call: TRBV7-6
clone_size: NA
cdr3_nt: TGTGCCAGCAGCTTAGCGGGAGCAAAACCTCAAGAGACCCAGTACTTC
cdr3_aa: CASSLAGAKPQETQYF

d_call: TRBD1
j_call: TRBJ2-5
v_call: TRBV9
clone_size: once
cdr3_nt: TGTGCCAGCAGCGTATCGGGACAGGGGATTTGGGAGACCCAGTACTTC
cdr3_aa: CASSVSGQGIWETQYF

d_call: NA
j_call: TRBJ2-2
v_call: TRBV30
clone_size: NA
cdr3_nt: TGTGCTTCAGGGGCCAGGTTCTTTGACACCGGGGAGCTGTTTTTT
cdr3_aa: CASGARFFDTGELFF

d_call: NA
j_call: TRBJ1-4
v_call: TRBV5-1
clone_size: NA
cdr3_nt: TGCGCCAGCAGCGCGAGCAGCCAAAATGAAAAACTGTTTTTT
cdr3_aa: CASSASSQNEKLFF

d_call: TRBD1
j_call: TRBJ1-1
v_call: TRBV27
clone_size: NA
cdr3_nt: TGTGCCACCAAGACAGGGGGGAGGACTGAAGCTTTCTTT
cdr3_aa: CATKTGGRTEAFF

d_call: NA
j_call: TRBJ1-1
v_call: TRBV27
clone_size: NA
cdr3_nt: TGTGCCAGCAGTACTAACAGGGTTGGAACTGAAGCTTTCTTT
cdr3_aa: CASSTNRVGTEAFF

d_call: NA
j_call: TRBJ1-1
v_call: TRBV6-5
clone_size: NA
cdr3_nt: TGTGCCAGCAGTTACCTAGACACCGCGGGTGAAGCTTTCTTT
cdr3_aa: CASSYLDTAGEAFF

d_call: NA
j_call: TRBJ2-7
v_call: TRBV7-2
clone_size: few
cdr3_nt: TGTGCCAGCAGCTTAGTCACGGCTTACGAGCAGTACTTC
cdr3_aa: CASSLVTAYEQYF

d_call: TRBD2
j_call: TRBJ2-1
v_call: TRBV27
clone_size: NA
cdr3_nt: TGTGCCAGCAGTTTTAGGACTAGCGGGAGGGATGAGCAGTTCTTC
cdr3_aa: CASSFRTSGRDEQFF

d_call: TRBD1
j_call: TRBJ2-7
v_call: TRBV10-3
clone_size: NA
cdr3_nt: TGTGCCATCAGTCCCGGGACAGGGGGCGACGAGCAGTACTTC
cdr3_aa: CAISPGTGGDEQYF

d_call: NA
j_call: TRBJ1-2
v_call: TRBV7-2
clone_size: NA
cdr3_nt: TGTGCCAGCAGCTTAGTTATTGCGACTGGGATCACGGCTGGCTACACCTTC
cdr3_aa: CASSLVIATGITAGYTF

d_call: NA
j_call: TRBJ1-1
v_call: TRBV5-1
clone_size: NA
cdr3_nt: TGCGCCAGCAGCTTGGGTTGGAACACTGAAGCTTTCTTT
cdr3_aa: CASSLGWNTEAFF

d_call: NA
j_call: TRBJ1-5
v_call: TRBV7-9
clone_size: many
cdr3_nt: TGTGCCAGCAGCCCCCAAGGAGGGCAGCCCCAGCATTTT
cdr3_aa: CASSPQGGQPQHF

d_call: TRBD1
j_call: TRBJ2-7
v_call: TRBV4-3
clone_size: few
cdr3_nt: TGCGCCAGCAGCCCCGGGACAGGGGCCGACGAGCAGTACTTC
cdr3_aa: CASSPGTGADEQYF

d_call: TRBD2
j_call: TRBJ2-3
v_call: TRBV7-2
clone_size: once
cdr3_nt: TGTGCCAGCAGCTTACGAGCGGGGGTTAGCACAGATACGCAGTATTTT
cdr3_aa: CASSLRAGVSTDTQYF

d_call: TRBD1
j_call: TRBJ2-5
v_call: TRBV25-1
clone_size: NA
cdr3_nt: TGTGCCAGCAGTGGGACAGGGGGCCCGGAGACCCAGTACTTC
cdr3_aa: CASSGTGGPETQYF

d_call: TRBD2
j_call: TRBJ2-1
v_call: TRBV7-8
clone_size: once
cdr3_nt: TGTGCCAGCAGCTTAGTGGCTAGCGGGGGTGAGCAGTTCTTC
cdr3_aa: CASSLVASGGEQFF

d_call: NA
j_call: TRBJ1-6
v_call: TRBV5-4
clone_size: NA
cdr3_nt: TGTGCCAGCAGCGGGCGCGTCGGGTACGGTTCACCCCTCCACTTT
cdr3_aa: CASSGRVGYGSPLHF

d_call: NA
j_call: TRBJ1-4
v_call: TRBV23-1
clone_size: NA
cdr3_nt: TGCGCCAGCAGTCAACCCTCCTACGAAAAACTGTTTTTT
cdr3_aa: CASSQPSYEKLFF

d_call: NA
j_call: TRBJ2-1
v_call: TRBV9
clone_size: NA
cdr3_nt: TGTGCCAGCAGCGTAGGGTCGGACACCACCTACAATGAGCAGTTCTTC
cdr3_aa: CASSVGSDTTYNEQFF

d_call: NA
j_call: TRBJ1-2
v_call: TRBV28
clone_size: NA
cdr3_nt: TGTGCCAGCAGTTTATGGGCCCCAGACAGGTCGCATAACTATGGCTACACCTTC
cdr3_aa: CASSLWAPDRSHNYGYTF

d_call: NA
j_call: TRBJ2-7
v_call: TRBV28
clone_size: NA
cdr3_nt: TGTGCCAGCCATGGGATGGATAGACAGGGCCGGAGGGTGCAGTACTTC
cdr3_aa: CASHGMDRQGRRVQYF

d_call: NA
j_call: TRBJ2-2
v_call: TRBV9
clone_size: NA
cdr3_nt: TGTGCCAGCAGCGTAGGAGTGAACACCGGGGAGCTGTTTTTT
cdr3_aa: CASSVGVNTGELFF

d_call: NA
j_call: TRBJ2-7
v_call: TRBV5-1
clone_size: few
cdr3_nt: TGCGCCAGCAGCTTGGGTCAAATTTACGAGCAGTACTTC
cdr3_aa: CASSLGQIYEQYF

d_call: NA
j_call: TRBJ1-2
v_call: TRBV5-8
clone_size: NA
cdr3_nt: TGTGCCAGCAGCTTGATCAGGGAGAGTTATGGCTACACCTTC
cdr3_aa: CASSLIRESYGYTF

d_call: NA
j_call: TRBJ2-1
v_call: TRBV2
clone_size: NA
cdr3_nt: TGTGCCAGCAGCCGGGGGCAGGTAAATGAGCAGTTCTTC
cdr3_aa: CASSRGQVNEQFF

d_call: TRBD1
j_call: TRBJ1-3
v_call: TRBV4-1
clone_size: NA
cdr3_nt: TGCGCCAGCAGCCAAGATGTGCAGGGGGCTTCTGGAAACACCATATATTTT
cdr3_aa: CASSQDVQGASGNTIYF

d_call: NA
j_call: TRBJ2-3
v_call: TRBV14
clone_size: NA
cdr3_nt: TGTGCCAGCAGCCAAGATGTTGGGCAGAACACAGATACGCAGTATTTT
cdr3_aa: CASSQDVGQNTDTQYF

d_call: TRBD2
j_call: TRBJ2-7
v_call: TRBV6-1
clone_size: NA
cdr3_nt: TGTGCCAGCAGTGAAGGGGAGGGAGGGTGGAACGAGCAGTACTTC
cdr3_aa: CASSEGEGGWNEQYF

d_call: NA
j_call: TRBJ2-3
v_call: TRBV7-2
clone_size: few
cdr3_nt: TGTGCCACAACCTCATCCTGGGGCACAGATACGCAGTATTTT
cdr3_aa: CATTSSWGTDTQYF

d_call: NA
j_call: TRBJ1-1
v_call: TRBV19
clone_size: NA
cdr3_nt: TGTGCCAGTAGTATCGGGGTCTCCACTGAAGCTTTCTTT
cdr3_aa: CASSIGVSTEAFF

d_call: NA
j_call: TRBJ2-5
v_call: TRBV5-1
clone_size: NA
cdr3_nt: TGCGCCAGCAGCTTGGTAGCGATGGAGCAAGAGACCCAGTACTTC
cdr3_aa: CASSLVAMEQETQYF

d_call: TRBD2
j_call: TRBJ2-1
v_call: TRBV28
clone_size: NA
cdr3_nt: TGTGCCAGCAGACAAACCGCGGGAGGGTCCTACAATGAGCAGTTCTTC
cdr3_aa: CASRQTAGGSYNEQFF

d_call: TRBD2
j_call: TRBJ2-3
v_call: TRBV6-4
clone_size: NA
cdr3_nt: TGTGCCAGCAGTGCAGTTTCTGCACTAGCGGGAGTAGCGCAGTATTTT
cdr3_aa: CASSAVSALAGVAQYF

d_call: NA
j_call: TRBJ1-5
v_call: TRBV27
clone_size: NA
cdr3_nt: TGTGCCAGCAGAACAGGACGTAGCAATCAGCCCCAGCATTTT
cdr3_aa: CASRTGRSNQPQHF